The 9 T cell receptor beta chains given below trace back to one sample, sequenced in a study of shared clonotypes between healthy human individuals. CD45RO-negative cells were positively selected for CCR7, leaving out terminally differentiated effector memory CD45RA+ cells. Assay used: immunoSEQ multiplex PCR; TCRdb lists only in-frame clones, some missing. The sample consists of some 2,000,000 clones, about 94% of them appearing once. Sequenced material: naive CD8+ T cells sorted from blood. The receptors were gathered from a man between 18 and 35 years old in good health.

This chain links TRBV11-2 with TRBJ2-7, with D hard to call. V lost 3 bases and J lost 6, with 6 bases in between. The CDR3 extends over 11 amino acids. The germline V gene has CDR1 SGHAT and CDR2 FQNNGV. The CDR3 protein is CASSLPAEQYF. The CDR3 nucleotides read TGTGCCAGCAGCTTGCCCGCCGAGCAGTACTTC.

The CDR3 nucleotides read TGTGCCAGCAGCGGGGGGCAAGAAAAACTGTTTTTT. It codes for CASSGGQEKLFF. This chain joins TRBV5-6 and TRBJ1-4, with D maybe TRBD1 (6 bases). Germline-derived CDR1 and CDR2 are SGHDT and YYEEEE. The CDR3 is made up of 12 amino acids. The germline V and J ends were trimmed by 4 bases and 8 bases, with 9 bases remaining between them.

The V call is TRBV4-2, the J call TRBJ2-7; 8 bases map to TRBD2. Germline lookup yields CDR1 LGHNA and CDR2 YNFKEQ. Trimming cost V 0 bases and J 3 bases; bases outside gene matches: 10. The CDR3 spans 17 residues. The CDR3 DNA reads TGTGCCAGCAGCCAAGAAGCCAATGTAGCGGGGATCTACGAGCAGTACTTC. This sequence encodes CASSQEANVAGIYEQYF.

The CDR3 DNA reads TGTGCCAGCAGTTTCAAAGGACAGGGGGTTGCCTATGGCTACACCTTC. It yields the protein CASSFKGQGVAYGYTF. The chain joins TRBV6-5 to TRBJ1-2; TRBD1 matches 10 bases. The CDR3 length is 16 residues. The V and J ends lost 4 bases and 4 bases, in that order; junction bases with no gene match: 9. CDR1 and CDR2 (germline): MNHEY, SVGAGI.

V and J are TRBV6-1 and TRBJ1-5, with TRBD1 as a possible D gene (6 bases). V lost 2 bases and J lost 6, with 11 bases in between. The CDR3 loop spans 14 amino acids. The germline V gene has CDR1 MNHNS and CDR2 SASEGT. The CDR3, as DNA: TGTGCCAGCAGTGAAACAGGGCAAGGTCAGCCCCAGCATTTT. Amino acids: CASSETGQGQPQHF.

The CDR3 loop is CASSPQREGRETQYF. CDR3 sequence (DNA): TGTGCCAGCAGCCCCCAGCGGGAGGGCCGAGAGACCCAGTACTTC. The V call is TRBV6-5, the J call TRBJ2-5, with 10 bases fitting TRBD2. CDR1 MNHEY and CDR2 SVGAGI come from the germline V gene. Unmatched junction bases numbered 8, after V lost 6 bases and J lost 4 bases. This CDR3 has 15 residues.

This clone was picked up one time. Other DNA sequences in this sample translate to the same CDR3. The chain carries TRBV6-5 and TRBJ2-7; D perhaps matches TRBD2 (5 bases). Trimming left V 3 bases short and J 2 bases short, with 11 bases between. This CDR3 spans 14 amino acids. CDR1 is MNHEY, CDR2 SVGAGI, per germline. The CDR3 sequence is CASSYREGAYEQYF. Written as DNA, the CDR3 is TGTGCCAGCAGTTATCGAGAGGGCGCCTACGAGCAGTACTTC.

The chain is built from TRBV27 and TRBJ2-1; D unclear. V was clipped by 6 bases and J by 0 bases, with 9 bases between them. The CDR3 consists of 14 residues. Germline CDR1 MNHEY, CDR2 SMNVEV (reference sequence). CDR3 sequence: CASRVDFSYNEQFF. The CDR3 coding sequence is TGTGCCAGCAGGGTAGACTTCTCCTACAATGAGCAGTTCTTC.

The CDR3 protein is CSVTDGEKTYEQYF. The CDR3 DNA follows: TGCAGCGTAACAGACGGGGAGAAAACCTACGAGCAGTACTTC. The J gene is TRBJ2-7, the V gene TRBV29-1; D may be TRBD2 (5 bases). This CDR3 is built from 14 residues. Germline assignment: CDR1 SQVTM and CDR2 ANQGSEA. V was clipped by 6 bases and J by 2 bases, with 17 bases between them.